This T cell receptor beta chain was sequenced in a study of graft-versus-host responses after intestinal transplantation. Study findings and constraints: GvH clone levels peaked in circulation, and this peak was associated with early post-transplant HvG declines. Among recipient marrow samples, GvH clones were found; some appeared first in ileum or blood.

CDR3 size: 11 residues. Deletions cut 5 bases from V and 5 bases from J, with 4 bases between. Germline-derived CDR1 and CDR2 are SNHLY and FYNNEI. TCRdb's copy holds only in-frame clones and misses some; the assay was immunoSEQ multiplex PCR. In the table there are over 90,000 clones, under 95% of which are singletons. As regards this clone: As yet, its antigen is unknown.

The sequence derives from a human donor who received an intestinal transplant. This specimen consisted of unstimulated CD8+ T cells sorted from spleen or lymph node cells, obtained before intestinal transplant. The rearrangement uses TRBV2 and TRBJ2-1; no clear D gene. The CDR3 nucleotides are TGTGCCAGCAGTTTAAACAATGAGCAGTTCTTC. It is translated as CASSLNNEQFF.